This paragraph covers one T cell receptor (beta chain) sequence. This clonotype has a handful of counts. No cognate antigen has been identified for it. Base qualities are not recorded, but no much larger clone differs from it by a single base. Measured from the cysteine to the phenylalanine, the CDR3 is 13 residues long. Just CDR3 DNA is preserved here, 39 bases in frame from base 1. The germline V gene provides CDR1 MGHRA and CDR2 YSYEKL. The V and J ends are trimmed by 1 base and 4 bases, leaving 7 bases between them. The TCR beta CDR3 regions were amplified from the RNA transcripts. The first round of RT-PCR for the TCR CDR3 was performed with the HTBI primer set and the Qiagen OneStep RT-PCR kit. Libraries were constructed in a second round of multiplex PCR, after which size selection and purification were performed. Paired-end sequencing of the libraries was performed with 100 bp reads on an Illumina HiSeq2000. Turning to the authors' computational methods: Raw data were processed with SOAPnuke, discarding reads with adapters, uncalled bases, mean Phred below 15, or no exact constant-primer or identifier match. COPE v1.2.5 was used to merge the high-quality paired reads, and each unique nucleotide sequence was defined as a clonotype. Clonotypes were aligned to IMGT TRBV, TRBD and TRBJ reference segments using MiTCR v1.1. Only V-J combinations with frequency above 0.0001, covering 99% to 99.2% of repertoires, were analysed. The TCS score was defined as F50 (clonal expansion) divided by E x V (chaos), with BLOSUM62-based TCRdist calculated between CDR3 peptides within each V-J. Welch's t-statistics and random forest reduced around 510 V-J features to about 13, which were used in a naive Bayes classifier (R e1071). TCRdb reanalyzed the raw reads on its own, using fastp at Q25 for trimming and MiXCR for clone calling, and kept in-frame beta chains. Entries are consolidated by CDR3 protein sequence, retaining the most common genes and DNA. The V and J calls shown here were made by TCRdb, not taken from the authors' results. The sample table records 250,000 or so distinct CDR3 sequences; roughly 15% of these occur just once. The ten largest clonotypes hold 30% to 35% of the sample.

The hyperthyroidism patients were between 18 and 65 years old and newly diagnosed, with a disease duration of less than 2 months. The study excluded patients with uncontrolled infections, other autoimmune diseases, pregnancy or lactation. Diagnoses were established on the basis of clinical symptoms, serum thyroxine and TRAb, thyroid ultrasound, and orbital computed tomography. Blood from progressor patients was drawn when they were first diagnosed with hyperthyroidism, before any ophthalmopathy symptoms appeared. PBMCs were isolated from more than 9 ml of fresh peripheral blood by Ficoll-Paque density gradient centrifugation. Patients classed as progressors first received a Graves' hyperthyroidism diagnosis and then went on to develop ophthalmopathy during follow-up. Trizol reagent was used to extract total RNA, and RNA quality was then checked on an Agilent 2100 Bioanalyzer. These data originate in a study of T cells in Graves' hyperthyroidism and ophthalmopathy (dated by TCRdb to the late 2010s). In terms of the full investigation: Peripheral blood samples were taken at initial diagnosis, before any treatment was given. TCR V-J signatures able to tell the groups apart were searched for in a discovery cohort of 100 or so patients, of whom more than 40 had Graves' ophthalmopathy and some 60 had stable Graves' hyperthyroidism. Whether ophthalmopathy could be predicted prospectively was tested in an independent validation cohort made up of roughly 20 hyperthyroidism patients plus 17 patients who later progressed to ophthalmopathy. The 100 or so discovery patients were randomly divided into training and test sets at a 7:3 ratio. The study also compared thyroid tissue and blood T-cell repertoires from about six Graves' hyperthyroidism patients. After blood sampling, hyperthyroidism patients were treated with methimazole at a starting dose of 30 mg daily, and ophthalmopathy patients were treated with high-dose intravenous methylprednisolone. TCR Vbeta CDR3 sequencing of 120 to 150 peripheral blood samples (roughly 43 ophthalmopathy, 75 to 80 hyperthyroidism and approximately 17 progressor patients) is reported in the paper.

The full study reports these points: In validation, progression to ophthalmopathy was predicted by the model with 70.59% sensitivity and nearly 75% specificity, a median of approximately 6.5 months before onset. Sample size was not statistically predetermined, and blinding of investigators to group allocation was not performed. In cross-validation, a model built on a 13 V-J signature told ophthalmopathy apart from stable hyperthyroidism with approximately 91% sensitivity and roughly 82% specificity, and in testing the same model reached 80%/75%. Most expanded thyroid clonotypes (frequency above 0.001) were also found in blood, which suggests that blood repertoires may mirror thyroid immune responses.

Input material: blood. The sequence derives from a woman between 45 and 60 years old with Graves' hyperthyroidism that later progressed to Graves' ophthalmopathy. The chain employs TRBV4-1 and TRBJ1-1; confidence is insufficient to name the D gene. The CDR3 region reads CASSQALSTEAFF. The DNA sequence reads TGCGCCAGCAGCCAAGCGTTGAGCACTGAAGCTTTCTTT.